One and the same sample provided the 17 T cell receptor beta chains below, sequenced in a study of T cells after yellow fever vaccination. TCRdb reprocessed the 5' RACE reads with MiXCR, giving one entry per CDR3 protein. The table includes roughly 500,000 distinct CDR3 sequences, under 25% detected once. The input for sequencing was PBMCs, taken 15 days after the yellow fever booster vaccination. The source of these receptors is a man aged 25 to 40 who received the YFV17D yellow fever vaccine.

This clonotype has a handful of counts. CDR3 in DNA: TGCAGTGCTACAATAGGGGCCGGGGAGCTGTTTTTT. Protein sequence: CSATIGAGELFF. This rearrangement joins TRBV20-1 to TRBJ2-2; maybe TRBD1 (5 bases). CDR1 and CDR2 from the germline V gene are DFQATT and SNEGSKA (reference sequence). V was trimmed by 4 bases and J by 6 bases, leaving 9 bases between them. The CDR3 spans 12 residues.

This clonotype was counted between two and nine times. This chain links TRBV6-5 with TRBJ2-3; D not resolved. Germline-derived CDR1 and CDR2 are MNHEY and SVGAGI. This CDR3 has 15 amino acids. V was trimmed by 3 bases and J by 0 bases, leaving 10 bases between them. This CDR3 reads CASSYAPTSTDTQYF. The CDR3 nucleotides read TGTGCCAGCAGTTATGCTCCAACTAGCACAGATACGCAGTATTTT.

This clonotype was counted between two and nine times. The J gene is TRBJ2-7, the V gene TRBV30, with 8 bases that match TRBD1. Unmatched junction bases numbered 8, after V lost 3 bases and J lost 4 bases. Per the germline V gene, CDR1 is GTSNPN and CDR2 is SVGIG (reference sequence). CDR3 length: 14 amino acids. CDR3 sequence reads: CAWRFGTGGYEQYF. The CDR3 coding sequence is TGTGCCTGGAGATTCGGGACAGGAGGATACGAGCAGTACTTC.

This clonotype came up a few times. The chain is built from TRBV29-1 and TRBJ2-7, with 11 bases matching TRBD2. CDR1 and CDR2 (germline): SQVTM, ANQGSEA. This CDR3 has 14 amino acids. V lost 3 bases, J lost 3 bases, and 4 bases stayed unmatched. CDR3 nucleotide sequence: TGCAGCGTTGACGCACTAGCGGGGGTCTACGAGCAGTACTTC. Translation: CSVDALAGVYEQYF.

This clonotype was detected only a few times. CDR3 sequence (DNA): TGCAGCGTTGCTTGGCGACCCCCCGCCGGGGAGCTGTTTTTT. Its translation is CSVAWRPPAGELFF. This chain uses TRBV29-1 with TRBJ2-2; no firm D call. Germline CDR1 reads SQVTM; CDR2 reads ANQGSEA. The CDR3 has 14 amino acids. V gave up 4 bases and J gave up 6 bases, with 15 bases separating them.

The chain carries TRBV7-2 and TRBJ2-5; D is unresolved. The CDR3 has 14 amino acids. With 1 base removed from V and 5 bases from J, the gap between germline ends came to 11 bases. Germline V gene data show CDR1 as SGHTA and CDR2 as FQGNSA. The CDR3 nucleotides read TGTGCCAGCAGCTTAGTTTTCGCGGTCGAGACCCAGTACTTC. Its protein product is CASSLVFAVETQYF.

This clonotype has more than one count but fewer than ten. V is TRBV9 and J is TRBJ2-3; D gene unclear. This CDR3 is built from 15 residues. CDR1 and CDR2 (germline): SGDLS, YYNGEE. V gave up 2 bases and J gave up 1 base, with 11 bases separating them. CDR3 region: CASSVVGSGTDTQYF. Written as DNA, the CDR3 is TGTGCCAGCAGCGTGGTGGGGTCAGGCACAGATACGCAGTATTTT.

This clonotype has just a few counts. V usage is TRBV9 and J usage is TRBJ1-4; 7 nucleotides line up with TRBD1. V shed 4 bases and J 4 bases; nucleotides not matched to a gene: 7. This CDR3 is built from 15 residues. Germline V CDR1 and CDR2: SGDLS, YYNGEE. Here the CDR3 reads CASSPSGTDNEKLFF. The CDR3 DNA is TGTGCCAGCAGCCCCTCCGGGACAGATAATGAAAAACTGTTTTTT.

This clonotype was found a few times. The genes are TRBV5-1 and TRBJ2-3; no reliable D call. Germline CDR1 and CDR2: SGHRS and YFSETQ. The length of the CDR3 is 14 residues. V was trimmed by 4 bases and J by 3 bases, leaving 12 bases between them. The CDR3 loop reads CASSPLTSTDTQYF. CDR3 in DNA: TGCGCCAGCAGCCCGCTAACATCGACAGATACGCAGTATTTT.

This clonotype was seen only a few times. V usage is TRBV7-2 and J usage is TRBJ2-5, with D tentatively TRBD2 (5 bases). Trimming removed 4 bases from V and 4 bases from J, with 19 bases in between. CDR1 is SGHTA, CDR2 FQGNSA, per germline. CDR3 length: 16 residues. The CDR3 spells CASSSFYGDSGETQYF. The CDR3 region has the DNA TGTGCCAGCAGCTCTTTCTACGGGGATTCGGGAGAGACCCAGTACTTC.

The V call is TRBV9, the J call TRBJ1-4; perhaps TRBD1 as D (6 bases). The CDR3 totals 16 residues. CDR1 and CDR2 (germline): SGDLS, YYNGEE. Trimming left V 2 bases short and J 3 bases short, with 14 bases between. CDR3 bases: TGTGCCAGCAGCGTTCAACAGGGCGGCCCTAATGAAAAACTGTTTTTT. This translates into CASSVQQGGPNEKLFF.

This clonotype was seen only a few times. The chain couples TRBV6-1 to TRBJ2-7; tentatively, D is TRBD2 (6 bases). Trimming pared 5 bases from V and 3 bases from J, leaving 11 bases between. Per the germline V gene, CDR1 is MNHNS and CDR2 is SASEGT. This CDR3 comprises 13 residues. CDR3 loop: CASSPGTFYEQYF. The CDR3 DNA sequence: TGTGCCAGCAGTCCTGGGACTTTCTACGAGCAGTACTTC.

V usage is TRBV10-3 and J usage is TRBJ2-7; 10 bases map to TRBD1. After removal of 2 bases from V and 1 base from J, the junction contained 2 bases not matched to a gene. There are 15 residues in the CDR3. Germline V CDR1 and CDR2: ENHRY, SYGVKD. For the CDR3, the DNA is TGTGCCATCAGTGAGGGGGACAGGGGTTCCTACGAGCAGTACTTC. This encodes CAISEGDRGSYEQYF.

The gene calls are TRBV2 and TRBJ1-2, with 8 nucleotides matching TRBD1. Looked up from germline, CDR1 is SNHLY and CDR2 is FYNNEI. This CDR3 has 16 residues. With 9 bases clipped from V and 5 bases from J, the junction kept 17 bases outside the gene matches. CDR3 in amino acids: CARSSVARGLSYGYTF. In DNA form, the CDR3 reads TGTGCCAGATCAAGCGTTGCCAGGGGGCTCTCTTATGGCTACACCTTC.

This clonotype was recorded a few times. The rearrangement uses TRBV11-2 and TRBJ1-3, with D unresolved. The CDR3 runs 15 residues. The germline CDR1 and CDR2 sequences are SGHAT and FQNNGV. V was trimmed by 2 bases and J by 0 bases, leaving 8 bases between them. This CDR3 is CASSLMLSSGNTIYF. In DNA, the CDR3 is TGTGCCAGCAGCTTAATGTTGAGCTCTGGAAACACCATATATTTT.

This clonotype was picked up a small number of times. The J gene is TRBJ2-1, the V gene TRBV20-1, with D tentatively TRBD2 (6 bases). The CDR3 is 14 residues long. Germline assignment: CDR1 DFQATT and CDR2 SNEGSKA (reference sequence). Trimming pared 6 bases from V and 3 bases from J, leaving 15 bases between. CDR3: CSAPPGAIYNEQFF. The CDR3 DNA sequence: TGCAGTGCCCCCCCGGGAGCGATCTACAATGAGCAGTTCTTC.

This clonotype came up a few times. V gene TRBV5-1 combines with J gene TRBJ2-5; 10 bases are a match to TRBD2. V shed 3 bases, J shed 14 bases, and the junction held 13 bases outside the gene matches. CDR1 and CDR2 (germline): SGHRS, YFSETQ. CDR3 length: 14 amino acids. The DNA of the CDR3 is TGCGCCAGCAGCTCCGAACCCGGACTAGCGGAACCCTACTTC. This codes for CASSSEPGLAEPYF.